This TCR beta chain is drawn from a study of T-cell reconstitution after alpha-beta-depleted transplantation in children. A TCRbeta library incorporating unique molecular identifiers was prepared. TCRdb re-called the PCR reads with MiXCR, one entry per CDR3 protein. The top ten clones hold nearly 25% of a sample with some 120,000 distinct CDR3 sequences, about a tenth of them seen once. V lost 8 bases to trimming and J lost 0 bases, with 19 bases between them. The CDR3 sequence is 16 residues long. CDR1 is MNHGY, CDR2 SAAAGT, per germline. The starting material was PBMCs, mostly from graft donor cells, obtained 180 days after TCRalphabeta/CD19-depleted stem cell transplant. The chain is built from TRBV6-8 and TRBJ2-5, with D perhaps TRBD1 or TRBD2 (5 bases each). The origin of this receptor is a girl under three years old who had a stem cell transplant for combined immunodeficiency, so the T cells may come from the graft donor. This CDR3 reads CASSSATGANQETQYF. CDR3 coding DNA: TGTGCCAGCTCGTCCGCCACCGGGGCTAACCAAGAGACCCAGTACTTC.